The entry that follows covers one T cell receptor beta chain sequence. Sequencing was performed with immunoSEQ multiplex PCR; in TCRdb, only in-frame clones are kept and a portion is missing. The profile shows approximately 12,000 clones, about 65% of them singletons. V shed 5 bases and J shed 4 bases, with 18 bases lying between them. Germline values: CDR1 SEHNR, CDR2 FQNEAQ (reference sequence). This CDR3 region has 16 residues. This sample is drawn from a study of chemoradiotherapy in HPV16-positive cancers. This receptor was taken from a human donor with HPV-associated anogenital cancer. The V call is TRBV7-9, the J call TRBJ1-3; D unclear. This sample was obtained from a patient who underwent chemoradiotherapy. CDR3 nucleotide sequence: TGTGCCAGCAGCCCCCGGACCGAACTGAAAGGAAACACCATATATTTT. Its protein product is CASSPRTELKGNTIYF.